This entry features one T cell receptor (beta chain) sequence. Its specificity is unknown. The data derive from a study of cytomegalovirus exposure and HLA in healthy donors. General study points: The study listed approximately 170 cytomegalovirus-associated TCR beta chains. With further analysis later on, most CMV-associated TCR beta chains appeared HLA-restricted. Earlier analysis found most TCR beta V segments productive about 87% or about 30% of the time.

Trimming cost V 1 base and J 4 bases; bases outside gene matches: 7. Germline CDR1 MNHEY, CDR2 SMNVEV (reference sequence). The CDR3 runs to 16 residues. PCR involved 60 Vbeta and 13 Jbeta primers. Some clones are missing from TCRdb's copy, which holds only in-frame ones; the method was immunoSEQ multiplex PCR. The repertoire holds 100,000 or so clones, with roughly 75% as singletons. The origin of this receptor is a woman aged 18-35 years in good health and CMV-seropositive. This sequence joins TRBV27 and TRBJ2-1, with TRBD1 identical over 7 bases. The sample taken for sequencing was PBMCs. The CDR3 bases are TGTGCCAGCAGTTTATTCGGGACAGCCTTTTACAATGAGCAGTTCTTC. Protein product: CASSLFGTAFYNEQFF.